This T cell receptor (beta chain) is drawn from a study of blood T cell repertoires in COVID-19. Study-wide context: Some COVID-19 samples were acute and others convalescent; all came from the United States, Italy and Spain. The cDNA or gDNA used as material had been derived from T cells, B-cell-depleted T cells, or PBMCs.

Losses at the gene ends were 3 bases for V and 0 bases for J; bases not matched to a gene: 7. Germline CDR1 reads SGDLS; CDR2 reads YYNGEE. The CDR3 length is 17 residues. Under the authors' procedure: Amplifying reference gene primers gave estimates of nucleated cell counts. Method: immunoSEQ multiplex PCR; TCRdb's copy keeps in-frame clones and lacks some. D and trimming were read from the DNA, whereas the V and J calls and clone size are those reported in that table. The sample carries approximately 94,000 clones, over 65% recorded once. Sequenced material: peripheral blood. The V and J genes are TRBV9 and TRBJ1-3; 9 positions match TRBD1. The source is a human donor in a cohort sampled during active COVID-19. As DNA, the CDR3 is TGTGCCAGCAGCGCAACCGGACAGGGGATCTCTGGAAACACCATATATTTT. Its protein is CASSATGQGISGNTIYF.